A single sample gave rise to the 15 T cell receptor beta chains below, sequenced in a study of radiotherapy plus CTLA-4 blockade in lung cancer. Libraries were prepared by immunoSEQ multiplex PCR; TCRdb keeps only in-frame clonotypes and omits some of them. The sample shows under 90,000 clones, about two thirds of them seen only once. The material was peripheral blood, obtained from a patient treated with radiotherapy plus ipilimumab. Source of these receptors: a human donor with non-small cell lung cancer that progressed on radiotherapy plus ipilimumab.

V is TRBV25-1 and J is TRBJ2-5; D call uncertain. This CDR3 is built from 12 residues. Looked up from germline, CDR1 is MGHDK and CDR2 is SYGVNS. Deletions cut 3 bases from V and 4 bases from J, with 6 bases between. CDR3 residues: CASSDPAETQYF. The CDR3, as DNA: TGTGCCAGCAGTGACCCGGCAGAGACCCAGTACTTC. The full variable domain, completed using reference TRBV25-1 and TRBJ2-5, is EADIYQTPRYLVIGTGKKITLECSQTMGHDKMYWYQQDPGMELHLIHYSYGVNSTEKGDLSSESTVSRIRTEHFPLTLESARPSHTSQYLCASSDPAETQYFGPGTRLLVL.

The V and J genes are TRBV7-8 and TRBJ1-2; D call uncertain. V was trimmed by 5 bases and J by 0 bases, leaving 19 bases between them. CDR3 size: 17 residues. CDR1 SGHVS and CDR2 FQNEAQ come from the germline V gene. CDR3 residues: CASSLLMESVSNYGYTF. In DNA, the CDR3 is TGTGCCAGCAGCCTACTCATGGAGTCCGTGTCTAACTATGGCTACACCTTC.

The CDR3 region is CASRTSGSMETQYF. In DNA, the CDR3 is TGCGCCAGCCGGACTAGCGGGAGTATGGAGACCCAGTACTTC. The rearrangement links TRBV10-2 to TRBJ2-5; TRBD2 aligns across 13 bases. The V segment lost 8 bases and the J segment 5 bases; nucleotides outside the gene matches: 5. Germline loops: CDR1 WSHSY, CDR2 SAAADI. This CDR3 is built from 14 residues.

This chain uses TRBV11-1 with TRBJ2-1; D is ambiguous. This CDR3 is 14 amino acids long. Germline CDR1 reads SGHAT; CDR2 reads FQDESV (reference sequence). Trimming removed 0 bases at V and 5 bases at J, with 8 bases between. CDR3 DNA sequence: TGTGCCAGCAGCTTAGCGGGAATGAACAATGAGCAGTTCTTC. Its protein is CASSLAGMNNEQFF.

This sequence joins TRBV2 and TRBJ2-7, with D possibly matching TRBD1 (6 bases). In germline, CDR1 is SNHLY, CDR2 FYNNEI. There are 13 residues in the CDR3. Trimming pared 6 bases from V and 5 bases from J, leaving 14 bases between. DNA for the CDR3: TGTGCCAGCAGGGGGGCCTCCTACAACGAGCAGTACTTC. It is translated as CASRGASYNEQYF.

The gene calls are TRBV6-5 and TRBJ2-6; D is perhaps TRBD1 (5 bases). Germline V gene sequence: CDR1 MNHEY, CDR2 SVGAGI. With 5 bases removed from V and 0 bases from J, the gap between germline ends came to 8 bases. The CDR3 has 15 amino acids. The CDR3 protein is CASSRQSSGANVLTF. The CDR3 coding sequence is TGTGCCAGCAGTCGACAGAGCTCTGGGGCCAACGTCCTGACTTTC.

This sequence joins TRBV30 and TRBJ2-6; possible D gene TRBD1, 6 bases. Trimming removed 4 bases at V and 4 bases at J, with 11 bases between. From germline, CDR1 is GTSNPN and CDR2 SVGIG (reference sequence). The CDR3 consists of 14 residues. CDR3 DNA: TGTGCCTGGACCGAGACAGGCGGGGCCAACGTCCTGACTTTC. Its protein is CAWTETGGANVLTF.

The J gene is TRBJ2-3, the V gene TRBV28, with 7 bases matching TRBD2. Germline loops: CDR1 MDHEN, CDR2 SYDVKM. The J segment lost 1 base and the V segment lost 5 bases, leaving 0 bases of the junction unmatched. This CDR3 is built from 13 residues. In DNA, the CDR3 is TGTGCCAGCAGTAGCGGGGGCACAGATACGCAGTATTTT. Translated, it gives CASSSGGTDTQYF.

In its sample, this clone was seen a few times. The V gene is TRBV28, the J gene TRBJ1-2; TRBD1 aligns across 10 bases. The CDR3 is made up of 14 amino acids. Germline V gene data show CDR1 as MDHEN and CDR2 as SYDVKM. Unmatched junction bases numbered 4, after V lost 1 base and J lost 8 bases. CDR3 nucleotides: TGTGCCAGCAGTTTATCCCGGACAGGGGGGGGCTACACCTTC. This codes for CASSLSRTGGGYTF.

This chain connects TRBV4-3 to TRBJ2-2; D uncertain. The CDR3 covers 13 residues. Trimming took off 4 bases at V and 15 bases at J, with 18 bases between the two ends. Germline loops: CDR1 LGHNA, CDR2 YSLEER. The CDR3 protein is CASSPASSSLMFF. CDR3 sequence (DNA): TGCGCCAGCAGCCCCGCGTCGTCCTCTTTGATGTTTTTT.

The J gene is TRBJ1-6, the V gene TRBV2, with D uncertain. The CDR3 contains 14 residues. Germline V CDR1 and CDR2: SNHLY, FYNNEI. With 6 bases removed from V and 7 bases from J, the gap between germline ends came to 13 bases. This chain's CDR3 is CASSVRTGNSPLHF. DNA for the CDR3: TGTGCCAGCAGCGTAAGGACGGGGAATTCACCCCTCCACTTT.

This clone was detected only once. This chain uses TRBV14 with TRBJ2-3, with D perhaps TRBD1 (6 bases). From germline, CDR1 is SGHDN and CDR2 FVKESK. V was shortened by 0 bases and J by 3 bases, with 19 bases between the two germline ends. CDR3 length: 18 amino acids. Written as DNA, the CDR3 is TGTGCCAGCAGCCAAGAAATGGGCTCCAGGGGTAGGACAGATACGCAGTATTTT. It codes for CASSQEMGSRGRTDTQYF.

CDR3 residues: CASSLAGSVSGANVLTF. Here the CDR3 DNA reads TGCGCCAGCAGCTTGGCGGGGTCCGTCTCCGGGGCCAACGTCCTGACTTTC. This chain connects TRBV5-1 to TRBJ2-6; perhaps TRBD2 as D (5 bases). CDR1 and CDR2 (germline): SGHRS, YFSETQ. Deletions cut 0 bases from V and 4 bases from J, with 14 bases between. The length of the CDR3 is 17 residues.

This rearrangement joins TRBV5-1 to TRBJ2-3; either TRBD1 or TRBD2 may supply D (7 bases each). The CDR3 contains 15 residues. V was cut by 7 bases and J by 6 bases, with 21 bases left in between. Germline-derived CDR1 and CDR2 are SGHRS and YFSETQ. CDR3 sequence reads: CASRKPTGEGDTQYF. The CDR3 bases are TGCGCCAGCCGCAAACCCACAGGGGAGGGGGATACGCAGTATTTT.

Here the CDR3 DNA reads TGTGCCAGCAGTTTGAGCGGGACCAACTACGAGCAGTACTTC. Its protein is CASSLSGTNYEQYF. The chain has TRBV6-1 and TRBJ2-7; 7 bases match TRBD2. Losses at the gene ends were 5 bases for V and 3 bases for J; bases not matched to a gene: 7. CDR3 length: 14 residues. The germline CDR1 and CDR2 sequences are MNHNS and SASEGT.